Below are 27 T cell receptor beta chains sequenced from a single sample in a study of spatial heterogeneity in lung cancer. Overall study findings and caveats: Tumoral mutation counts were tracked by counts of expanded intratumoral alpha and beta TCRs.

One entry per CDR3 protein results from TCRdb running MiXCR on the 5' RACE reads. The sample lists 9,900 or so distinct CDR3 sequences, 12% occurring once. The time point here: sample taken at primary tumor resection. Their specific antigens are unknown. Specimen: lung tumor tissue, collected at surgery. The receptors were sampled from a male donor with early-stage non-small cell lung cancer.

This clonotype was counted ten times or more. V is TRBV6-6 and J is TRBJ1-5; D uncertain. V gave up 6 bases and J gave up 1 base, with 13 bases separating them. Germline CDR1 reads MNHNY; CDR2 reads SVGAGI (reference sequence). The CDR3 totals 15 residues. CDR3 protein: CASRRLEGSNQPQHF. The DNA for the CDR3 is TGTGCCAGCAGGAGACTCGAAGGAAGCAATCAGCCCCAGCATTTT.

This clonotype was recorded at least ten times. The J gene is TRBJ1-2, the V gene TRBV14; TRBD1 matches 7 bases. Germline V gene data show CDR1 as SGHDN and CDR2 as FVKESK. The CDR3 consists of 15 residues. V lost 0 bases to trimming and J lost 6 bases; unmatched junction nucleotides: 7. DNA of the CDR3: TGTGCCAGCAGCCAAGATTATCGAGGGGGCCATGGCTACACCTTC. This gives the protein CASSQDYRGGHGYTF.

This clonotype qualifies as medium-sized (0.01 to 0.1%). The rearrangement uses TRBV4-1 and TRBJ1-5, with TRBD1 as a possible D gene (5 bases). CDR1 is MGHRA and CDR2 is YSYEKL in the germline V gene. CDR3 length: 15 residues. Trimming removed 5 bases from V and 0 bases from J, with 11 bases in between. CDR3 residues: CASSSSTDSNQPQHF. Written as DNA, the CDR3 is TGCGCCAGCAGCTCCTCGACAGATAGCAATCAGCCCCAGCATTTT.

This clonotype was picked up many times. This chain connects TRBV6-5 to TRBJ1-1, with D unclear. Trimming removed 2 bases from V and 5 bases from J, with 21 bases in between. Germline V lookup: CDR1 MNHEY, CDR2 SVGAGI. The CDR3 consists of 17 residues. Written as DNA, the CDR3 is TGTGCCAGCAGTTACGTTGCGGGTATGGAGACGGGGACTGAAGCTTTCTTT. This translates into CASSYVAGMETGTEAFF.

The genes are TRBV18 and TRBJ1-2; D not certain. V was clipped by 1 base and J by 6 bases, with 15 bases between them. From germline, CDR1 is KGHSH and CDR2 LQKENI. The CDR3 consists of 15 residues. CDR3 nucleotide sequence: TGTGCCAGCTCACCACAACCGTCTCTTGTCGATGGCTACACCTTC. This codes for CASSPQPSLVDGYTF.

This clonotype has a count of ten or more. The chain combines TRBV10-2 with TRBJ1-1; no clear D. Trimming took 0 bases from V and 0 from J, leaving 8 bases between them. The CDR3 has 15 amino acids. CDR1 is WSHSY and CDR2 is SAAADI in the germline V gene. CDR3 region: CASSESEGLNTEAFF. CDR3 bases: TGCGCCAGCAGTGAGTCTGAGGGTTTGAACACTGAAGCTTTCTTT.

This clonotype has at least ten counts. The chain combines TRBV7-9 with TRBJ1-1; D is unresolved. The CDR3 covers 12 residues. The V end was cut by 1 base, the J end by 0 bases, with 0 bases between. The V gene's germline CDR1 is SEHNR and CDR2 FQNEAQ (reference sequence). The CDR3 sequence is CASSLVNTEAFF. The CDR3 region has the DNA TGTGCCAGCAGCTTAGTGAACACTGAAGCTTTCTTT.

By sample share, this clonotype is medium-sized. The chain joins TRBV6-5 to TRBJ1-6; 9 positions match TRBD1. Trimming removed 6 bases from V and 11 bases from J; junction bases left unmatched: 11. Germline V lookup: CDR1 MNHEY, CDR2 SVGAGI. This CDR3 comprises 15 residues. The CDR3 DNA is TGTGCCAGCAGATCACCGGGACAGGGTTGGACACCCCTCCACTTT. It specifies CASRSPGQGWTPLHF.

At least ten counts were recorded for this clonotype. The genes are TRBV6-1 and TRBJ2-6, with TRBD1 matching over 8 bases. The J segment lost 16 bases and the V segment lost 4 bases, leaving 3 bases of the junction unmatched. This CDR3 is 11 amino acids long. Per germline, CDR1 MNHNS and CDR2 SASEGT. The DNA for the CDR3 is TGTGCCAGCAGTGCAGGGACAGGACTGACTTTC. It specifies CASSAGTGLTF.

This clonotype counts as medium-sized. V is TRBV7-9 and J is TRBJ2-1; D is ambiguous. CDR1 is SEHNR and CDR2 is FQNEAQ in the germline V gene (reference sequence). Trimming stripped 2 bases from V and 6 bases from J, with 5 bases between. The length of the CDR3 is 12 residues. The CDR3 reads CASSLISNEQFF. CDR3 sequence (DNA): TGTGCCAGCAGCTTAATCAGCAATGAGCAGTTCTTC. The full variable domain, with the rest looked up from reference TRBV7-9 and TRBJ2-1, is DTGVSQNPRHKITKRGQNVTFRCDPISEHNRLYWYRQTLGQGPEFLTYFQNEAQLEKSRLLSDRFSAERPKGSFSTLEIQRTEQGDSAMYLCASSLISNEQFFGPGTRLTVL.

The chain is built from TRBV20-1 and TRBJ1-4; D ambiguous. The germline CDR1 and CDR2 sequences are DFQATT and SNEGSKA (reference sequence). The CDR3 contains 16 residues. Trimming cost V 0 bases and J 8 bases, with 19 bases left between them. The CDR3 is CSARDFFRGGVEKLFF. The DNA of the CDR3 is TGCAGTGCTAGAGACTTCTTCCGCGGCGGAGTCGAAAAACTGTTTTTT.

This clonotype appeared many times. The V call is TRBV6-1, the J call TRBJ2-7; 11 bases align to TRBD2. V lost 1 base, J lost 2 bases, and 10 bases stayed unmatched. Per the germline V gene, CDR1 is MNHNS and CDR2 is SASEGT. The CDR3 covers 18 residues. CDR3 in amino acids: CASSEELLAGGITYEQYF. The CDR3 nucleotides read TGTGCCAGCAGTGAAGAATTGCTAGCGGGAGGAATCACCTACGAGCAGTACTTC.

The chain is built from TRBV7-2 and TRBJ2-5; the match to TRBD1 covers 9 bases. V lost 5 bases and J lost 5; bases outside the gene matches: 6. Germline assignment: CDR1 SGHTA and CDR2 FQGNSA. The CDR3 is made up of 14 amino acids. CDR3 sequence: CASSRGQGRETQYF. The CDR3 DNA reads TGTGCCAGCAGCCGCGGACAGGGGAGGGAGACCCAGTACTTC.

This clonotype was picked up many times. J is TRBJ2-7 and V is TRBV7-6, with D possibly being TRBD1 (6 bases). The V gene's germline CDR1 is SGHVS and CDR2 FNYEAQ. There are 15 residues in the CDR3. The V end lost 3 bases, the J end lost 0 bases, and 12 bases lay between the germline ends. CDR3 sequence reads: CASSLSDRNSYEQYF. CDR3 bases: TGTGCCAGCAGCTTGAGCGACAGGAACTCCTACGAGCAGTACTTC.

Ten or more counts support this clonotype. This sequence joins TRBV20-1 and TRBJ2-3; D call uncertain. The V end was cut by 1 base, the J end by 0 bases, with 14 bases between. This CDR3 spans 16 amino acids. Germline CDR1 and CDR2: DFQATT and SNEGSKA (reference sequence). Here the CDR3 DNA reads TGCAGTGCTAGAGGCGTCAACCTTTCTAGCACAGATACGCAGTATTTT. Translated, it gives CSARGVNLSSTDTQYF.

This clonotype was counted ten times or more. V gene TRBV6-5 combines with J gene TRBJ2-7, with D perhaps matching TRBD2 (6 bases). The CDR3 length is 14 residues. Trimming took off 2 bases at V and 0 bases at J, with 8 bases between the two ends. Germline CDR1 reads MNHEY; CDR2 reads SVGAGI. CDR3 nucleotides: TGTGCCAGCAGTTACGGGAGGAGCTCCTACGAGCAGTACTTC. It specifies CASSYGRSSYEQYF.

By sample fraction, this clonotype is medium-sized. The V gene is TRBV10-3, the J gene TRBJ1-2, with D hard to call. Germline V gene sequence: CDR1 ENHRY, CDR2 SYGVKD. Trimming took 6 bases from V and 4 from J, leaving 12 bases between them. This CDR3 is built from 13 residues. The CDR3 loop reads CAIRLGGRYGYTF. The CDR3 coding sequence is TGTGCCATCAGACTCGGCGGTCGCTATGGCTACACCTTC.

Ten or more counts support this clonotype. The rearrangement links TRBV3-1 to TRBJ1-1; D is unresolved. Per the germline V gene, CDR1 is LGHDT and CDR2 is YNNKEL (reference sequence). The CDR3 sequence is 14 residues long. V was pared by 0 bases and J by 3 bases, with 8 bases between. The CDR3 nucleotides read TGTGCCAGCAGCCAAGAGTGGGGTTACACTGAAGCTTTCTTT. This codes for CASSQEWGYTEAFF.

This clonotype is categorized as medium-sized. CDR3 bases: TGCGCCAGCAGCCCAGCGGTCCGGGACAGGGCCGCTAATGAGCAGTTCTTC. The encoded protein is CASSPAVRDRAANEQFF. V is TRBV5-1 and J is TRBJ2-1, with TRBD1 identical over 9 bases. Trimming took 4 bases from V and 7 from J; bases not matched to a gene: 15. There are 17 residues in the CDR3. Germline assignment: CDR1 SGHRS and CDR2 YFSETQ.

This clonotype ranks as medium-sized. This rearrangement joins TRBV27 to TRBJ2-7, with a tentative D call TRBD1 (5 bases). The germline V gene encodes CDR1 MNHEY and CDR2 SMNVEV (reference sequence). V lost 8 bases and J 2 bases, leaving 13 bases between the germline ends. The CDR3 loop spans 13 amino acids. The CDR3 loop is CASAPQGPYEQYF. The DNA of the CDR3 is TGTGCCAGCGCGCCCCAGGGTCCCTACGAGCAGTACTTC.

The sample holds many counts of this clonotype. The chain has TRBV6-2 or TRBV6-3 and TRBJ1-2; D not certain. CDR3 length: 13 residues. CDR1 MNHEY and CDR2 SVGEGT come from the germline V gene. The V end was cut by 0 bases, the J end by 8 bases, with 10 bases between. CDR3 protein: CASSYSAAPGYTF. CDR3 sequence (DNA): TGTGCCAGCAGTTACTCGGCAGCCCCGGGCTACACCTTC.

At least ten counts were recorded for this clonotype. The rearrangement joins TRBV6-6 to TRBJ2-7; TRBD1 aligns across 11 bases. The germline gives CDR1 MNHNY, CDR2 SVGAGI (reference sequence). CDR3 length equals 16 residues. The J segment lost 3 bases and the V segment lost 2 bases, leaving 6 bases of the junction unmatched. The CDR3 spells CASSYPSGTGGYEQYF. CDR3 nucleotide sequence: TGTGCCAGCAGTTACCCCTCCGGGACAGGGGGCTACGAGCAGTACTTC.

Only a few counts were recorded for this clonotype. The chain couples TRBV5-1 to TRBJ2-1; 8 bases are a match to TRBD2. V shed 4 bases and J 3 bases; nucleotides not matched to a gene: 3. Germline CDR1 is SGHRS and CDR2 is YFSETQ. The CDR3 spans 14 residues. The CDR3 is CASSRSGDYNEQFF. CDR3 bases: TGCGCCAGCAGCCGTAGCGGGGACTACAATGAGCAGTTCTTC.

By share, this clonotype ranks as medium-sized. The J gene is TRBJ2-5, the V gene TRBV10-3; TRBD2 aligns across 12 bases. This CDR3 is 16 amino acids long. V trimming: 1 base; J trimming: 3 bases; junction bases outside the gene matches: 3. Germline CDR1 and CDR2: ENHRY and SYGVKD. CDR3 sequence reads: CAISEWTSGNKETQYF. CDR3 coding DNA: TGTGCCATCAGTGAGTGGACTAGCGGGAATAAAGAGACCCAGTACTTC.

This clonotype is large in the sample. V is TRBV6-5 and J is TRBJ2-7, with TRBD1 matching over 8 bases. V lost 4 bases, J lost 4 bases, and 6 bases stayed unmatched. In germline, CDR1 is MNHEY, CDR2 SVGAGI. This CDR3 spans 14 amino acids. The CDR3 region is CASSSGQGAYEQYF. The DNA of the CDR3 is TGTGCCAGCAGTTCCGGGCAGGGGGCTTACGAGCAGTACTTC.

In its sample, this clonotype ranks as medium-sized (0.01 to 0.1%). The chain carries TRBV6-2 or TRBV6-3 and TRBJ2-5, with D tentatively TRBD1 (6 bases). V was cut by 2 bases and J by 2 bases, with 12 bases left in between. Looked up from germline, CDR1 is MNHEY and CDR2 is SVGEGT. This CDR3 spans 15 amino acids. The CDR3 DNA reads TGTGCCAGCAGTTACCAGGGGAGCGGACAAGAGACCCAGTACTTC. It specifies CASSYQGSGQETQYF.

This clonotype was observed many times. The V gene is TRBV7-2, the J gene TRBJ2-7, with 10 bases matching TRBD1. CDR3 size: 13 residues. Germline CDR1 is SGHTA and CDR2 is FQGNSA. J was trimmed by 6 bases and V by 5 bases; bases with no gene match: 4. The DNA for the CDR3 is TGTGCCAGCAGCCCGGGACAGGGGCGCGAGCAGTACTTC. Translation gives CASSPGQGREQYF.